These T cell receptor beta chains were read from a single sample in a study of human T cells and chemical hapten exposure. TCRdb redid the calling of the RACE reads with MiXCR, one entry per CDR3 protein. The sample includes about 84,000 distinct CDR3 sequences, about 10% of them seen just once. Sequencing used whole blood, obtained in connection with sensitization to the hapten diphenylcyclopropenone (DPC). The origin of the receptors is a woman aged 50 to 60 with alopecia areata. Some clones in this sample may be carry-over from other donors' samples. Each CDR3 is given with its conserved first and last residue. A D gene is named only where the DNA matches it firmly. The size of a clone is reported for some rows only, either as once, few or many, or as a class for expanded clones.

D gene	clone size	V gene	J gene	CDR3 protein	CDR3 DNA
TRBD1	-	TRBV20-1	TRBJ1-5	CSARTGRSNQPQHF	TGCAGTGCGAGGACAGGTCGTAGCAATCAGCCCCAGCATTTT
-	-	TRBV7-2	TRBJ2-7	CASSSVGRDEQYF	TGTGCCAGCAGCTCCGTGGGCAGGGACGAGCAGTACTTC
-	few	TRBV6-2/TRBV6-3	TRBJ2-7	CASTHAAVSYEQYF	TGTGCCAGCACTCACGCAGCGGTCTCCTACGAGCAGTACTTC
TRBD1	many	TRBV2	TRBJ1-5	CASRKDRREDQPQHF	TGTGCCAGCAGGAAGGACAGGAGGGAGGATCAGCCCCAGCATTTT
TRBD2	-	TRBV15	TRBJ2-5	CATSRDRLAGETQYF	TGTGCCACCAGCAGAGACAGACTAGCGGGGGAGACCCAGTACTTC
TRBD1	-	TRBV12-3/TRBV12-4	TRBJ1-2	CASSRQGSYGYTF	TGTGCCAGCAGCCGACAGGGAAGCTATGGCTACACCTTC
TRBD2	-	TRBV11-2	TRBJ2-7	CASSFGTSGFEQYF	TGTGCCAGCAGCTTCGGGACTAGCGGGTTCGAGCAGTACTTC
-	-	TRBV20-1	TRBJ2-1	CSARDNEGSFGQVLGNEQFF	TGCAGTGCTAGAGATAATGAGGGGTCGTTCGGGCAAGTTCTGGGCAATGAGCAGTTCTTC
TRBD2	few	TRBV6-2/TRBV6-3	TRBJ2-1	CASGTSGYNEQFF	TGTGCCAGCGGGACTAGCGGGTACAATGAGCAGTTCTTC
-	once	TRBV29-1	TRBJ1-2	CSVEDTPYGYTF	TGCAGCGTTGAAGATACCCCATACGGCTACACCTTC
-	-	TRBV20-1	TRBJ2-5	CSARLPPLQDQYF	TGCAGTGCTAGACTGCCGCCTCTGCAGGACCAGTACTTC
-	-	TRBV30	TRBJ2-7	CAWSRAKSGFSYEQYF	TGTGCCTGGAGCCGAGCCAAAAGCGGGTTCTCCTACGAGCAGTACTTC
-	-	TRBV7-8	TRBJ1-1	CASSLAGLGGAFF	TGTGCCAGCAGCTTAGCGGGGTTAGGAGGGGCTTTCTTT